These 29 T cell receptor beta chains originate from one sample sequenced in a study of cytomegalovirus exposure and HLA in healthy donors. The table came from immunoSEQ multiplex PCR; TCRdb's copy has only in-frame clones and leaves some out. The profile shows around 240,000 clones, around 90% of them singletons. Source material: PBMCs. The receptor set was obtained from a young woman in good health and CMV-seronegative.

This chain connects TRBV18 to TRBJ2-1, with TRBD1 matching 9 bases. From germline, CDR1 is KGHSH and CDR2 LQKENI. The CDR3 runs 11 residues. Trimming cost V 6 bases and J 15 bases; bases outside gene matches: 6. The CDR3, as DNA: TGTGCCAGCTCGTCTACAGGGGGCCGGTTCTTC. Residues: CASSSTGGRFF.

The chain joins TRBV11-2 to TRBJ2-7; D perhaps matches TRBD1 (5 bases). Germline V CDR1 and CDR2: SGHAT, FQNNGV. Trimming took 1 base from V and 4 from J, leaving 14 bases between them. The CDR3 is 15 amino acids. The chain's CDR3 is CASSLVIGSGYEQYF. CDR3 bases: TGTGCCAGCAGCTTAGTTATAGGGTCAGGGTACGAGCAGTACTTC.

The chain couples TRBV6-5 to TRBJ2-2; 8 bases match TRBD2. CDR1 and CDR2 (germline): MNHEY, SVGAGI. This CDR3 has 15 amino acids. V shed 6 bases, J shed 4 bases, and the junction held 7 bases outside the gene matches. The CDR3 nucleotides read TGTGCCAGCAGCCGAGCGGGAGAGAGCACCGGGGAGCTGTTTTTT. Translated, it gives CASSRAGESTGELFF.

The chain has TRBV5-6 and TRBJ1-1; possible D gene TRBD1, 6 bases. The ends were cut back, 0 bases at V and 3 bases at J, with 12 bases in the middle. Germline V lookup: CDR1 SGHDT, CDR2 YYEEEE. CDR3 length: 15 amino acids. CDR3 in amino acids: CASSLAGGLYTEAFF. The CDR3 coding sequence is TGTGCCAGCAGCTTGGCCGGGGGGCTTTACACTGAAGCTTTCTTT.

This chain joins TRBV10-3 and TRBJ2-1, with 7 bases matching TRBD2. The V segment lost 10 bases and the J segment 4 bases; nucleotides outside the gene matches: 13. The CDR3 contains 15 residues. Germline V gene lookup returns CDR1 ENHRY and CDR2 SYGVKD. In nucleotides, the CDR3 is TGTGCCACCAAGGCCTGGTCTAGCGGATACAATGAGCAGTTCTTC. As protein: CATKAWSSGYNEQFF.

The chain joins TRBV5-6 to TRBJ2-7; 11 bases line up with TRBD1. The germline gives CDR1 SGHDT, CDR2 YYEEEE. CDR3 length: 14 residues. The V gene end was trimmed by 2 bases and the J gene end by 5 bases; junction bases not matched to a gene: 3. The CDR3 region has the DNA TGTGCCAGCAGCTTCGGACAGGGGGCCAACGAGCAGTACTTC. Translating gives CASSFGQGANEQYF.

The rearrangement joins TRBV27 to TRBJ2-5; 9 bases match TRBD2. Germline CDR1 reads MNHEY; CDR2 reads SMNVEV (reference sequence). The CDR3 has 15 residues. With V trimmed by 4 bases and J by 3 bases, 6 bases remained unmatched. As DNA, the CDR3 is TGTGCCAGCAGTTCCCCGACTAGCGGTAAAGAGACCCAGTACTTC. Its translation: CASSSPTSGKETQYF.

The CDR3: CASSQSDRTNYGYTF. DNA of the CDR3: TGCGCCAGCAGCCAGTCAGACAGGACTAACTATGGCTACACCTTC. V gene TRBV4-1 combines with J gene TRBJ1-2, with D tentatively TRBD1 (6 bases). The V gene's germline CDR1 is MGHRA and CDR2 YSYEKL. The CDR3 extends over 15 amino acids. V lost 3 bases and J 0 bases, leaving 11 bases between the germline ends.

This chain uses TRBV6-5 with TRBJ1-1; 9 positions agree with TRBD1. Unmatched junction bases numbered 8, after V lost 5 bases and J lost 4 bases. Germline CDR1 is MNHEY and CDR2 is SVGAGI. This CDR3 is 15 amino acids long. CDR3 nucleotides: TGTGCCAGCAGTCGCTCTCGGACAGGGGTCACTGAAGCTTTCTTT. As protein: CASSRSRTGVTEAFF.

The chain employs TRBV30 and TRBJ2-2, with 8 nucleotides matching TRBD2. V was pared by 5 bases and J by 5 bases, with 16 bases of the junction left unmatched. This CDR3 has 17 amino acids. Germline values: CDR1 GTSNPN, CDR2 SVGIG (reference sequence). CDR3 in DNA: TGTGCCTGGGGCCAAGGGGCTAGCGGGTTCATAACCGGGGAGCTGTTTTTT. Translating gives CAWGQGASGFITGELFF. Looking up the rest from reference TRBV30 and TRBJ2-2 gives the full variable domain: SQTIHQWPATLVQPVGSPLSLECTVEGTSNPNLYWYRQAAGRGLQLLFYSVGIGQISSEVPQNLSASRPQDRQFILSSKKLLLSDSGFYLCAWGQGASGFITGELFFGEGSRLTVL.

The chain couples TRBV6-1 to TRBJ2-1; 11 nucleotides line up with TRBD1. Trimming cost V 6 bases and J 8 bases; bases outside gene matches: 3. The V gene's germline CDR1 is MNHNS and CDR2 SASEGT. This CDR3 spans 13 amino acids. CDR3 DNA: TGTGCCAGCAGAAGGACAGGGGGCGATGAGCAGTTCTTC. Amino acid sequence: CASRRTGGDEQFF.

The rearrangement links TRBV7-2 to TRBJ2-1; 7 bases line up with TRBD2. The J segment lost 7 bases and the V segment lost 5 bases, leaving 14 bases of the junction unmatched. The CDR3 runs to 16 residues. Germline lookup yields CDR1 SGHTA and CDR2 FQGNSA. The CDR3 DNA follows: TGTGCCAGCAGCAGGAGCGGGGAGGGCTCTATGAATGAGCAGTTCTTC. Its translation is CASSRSGEGSMNEQFF. The full variable domain, completed using reference TRBV7-2 and TRBJ2-1, is GAGVSQSPSNKVTEKGKDVELRCDPISGHTALYWYRQSLGQGLEFLIYFQGNSAPDKSGLPSDRFSAERTGGSVSTLTIQRTQQEDSAVYLCASSRSGEGSMNEQFFGPGTRLTVL.

The gene calls are TRBV10-2 and TRBJ2-2; D is undetermined. CDR1 and CDR2 (germline): WSHSY, SAAADI. The CDR3 length is 14 residues. V was cut by 8 bases and J by 6 bases, with 16 bases left in between. The CDR3 region has the DNA TGCGCCAGCTCCGTAACACGGGTTGCCGGGGAGCTGTTTTTT. Encoded protein: CASSVTRVAGELFF.

The rearrangement joins TRBV5-4 to TRBJ1-2; D ambiguous. Trimming pared 4 bases from V and 7 bases from J, leaving 14 bases between. The CDR3 has 13 residues. Germline CDR1 SGHNT, CDR2 YYREEE (reference sequence). The CDR3 coding sequence is TGTGCCAGCAGCCTAAGTCCTGGTGGTGGCTACACCTTC. Encoded protein: CASSLSPGGGYTF.

In regard to this clone: Because the CDR3's place on the DNA is in doubt, the DNA is left out and the CDR3 is given as listed by TCRdb. The chain links TRBV7-9 to TRBJ1-1; whether TRBD1, the table's D call, matches the DNA was not checked. CDR1 SEHNR and CDR2 FQNEAQ come from the germline V gene (reference sequence). The CDR3 spans 13 residues, counting both ends. The CDR3 region is CASSLGSGQGAFF.

The sample holds a few counts of this clone. The V gene is TRBV7-9, the J gene TRBJ2-7; 7 nucleotides match TRBD1. Germline trimming cut 4 bases from V and 1 base from J; bases unmatched to any gene: 10. The germline V gene has CDR1 SEHNR and CDR2 FQNEAQ (reference sequence). The CDR3 length is 16 residues. As DNA, the CDR3 is TGTGCCAGCAGCTCAAATAGGCGACAGGGTTCCTACGAGCAGTACTTC. Translating it yields CASSSNRRQGSYEQYF.

CDR3 region: CASSYLDGVSYEQYF. As DNA, the CDR3 is TGTGCCAGCAGCTACCTTGACGGGGTCTCCTACGAGCAGTACTTC. The V call is TRBV7-9, the J call TRBJ2-7, with a tentative D call TRBD2 (5 bases). Per germline, CDR1 SEHNR and CDR2 FQNEAQ (reference sequence). V was clipped by 4 bases and J by 0 bases, with 13 bases between them. The CDR3 consists of 15 residues.

This clone is a singleton in its sample. V usage is TRBV11-2 and J usage is TRBJ1-5; D is ambiguous. V shed 5 bases and J shed 4 bases, with 12 bases lying between them. There are 14 residues in the CDR3. Looked up from germline, CDR1 is SGHAT and CDR2 is FQNNGV. Written as DNA, the CDR3 is TGTGCCAGCAGCCCCGAGGGTGGAAATCAGCCCCAGCATTTT. Translated: CASSPEGGNQPQHF.

The chain combines TRBV12-1 with TRBJ2-7; TRBD1, the table's D call, was not compared with the DNA. TRBV12-1 is designated a pseudogene. The CDR3 is 17 residues long. The CDR3 reads CASSPAPPIDRVHEQYF. CDR3 in DNA: TGTGCCAGCAGCCCCGCCCCGCCGATTGACAGGGTCCACGAGCAGTACTTC.

This sequence joins TRBV6-5 and TRBJ1-1; no clear D. The CDR3 has 13 residues. The ends were cut back, 6 bases at V and 1 base at J, with 9 bases in the middle. From germline, CDR1 is MNHEY and CDR2 SVGAGI. CDR3: CASRRISNTEAFF. The CDR3 nucleotides read TGTGCCAGCAGGCGTATCTCGAACACTGAAGCTTTCTTT.

J is TRBJ1-2 and V is TRBV4-3, with 8 bases aligning to TRBD1. This CDR3 is 16 amino acids long. Trimming took 4 bases from V and 8 from J; bases not matched to a gene: 15. The germline V gene has CDR1 LGHNA and CDR2 YSLEER. CDR3 loop: CASSLGQGKERGGYTF. CDR3 nucleotide sequence: TGCGCCAGCAGCCTTGGACAGGGAAAGGAGAGGGGCGGCTACACCTTC.

This clone was picked up a small number of times. The chain carries TRBV2 and TRBJ1-6; no clear D gene. Trimming shortened V by 7 bases and J by 5 bases, and 6 bases separated the two germline ends. The germline V gene encodes CDR1 SNHLY and CDR2 FYNNEI. The CDR3 spans 12 residues. The CDR3 DNA follows: TGTGCCAGCATAGAGGATAATTCACCCCTCCACTTT. Its translation: CASIEDNSPLHF.

The CDR3 DNA reads TGTGCCAGTAGTATACGGGTAGCGGGGGGTGACAATGAGCAGTTCTTC. It is translated as CASSIRVAGGDNEQFF. The genes are TRBV19 and TRBJ2-1; 10 positions match TRBD2. This CDR3 region has 16 residues. V trimming: 2 bases; J trimming: 5 bases; junction bases outside the gene matches: 6. CDR1 is LNHDA and CDR2 is SQIVND in the germline V gene (reference sequence).

The chain joins TRBV28 to TRBJ1-1, with D possibly being TRBD1 (6 bases). CDR3 size: 12 residues. V was shortened by 5 bases and J by 5 bases, with 9 bases between the two germline ends. Germline loops: CDR1 MDHEN, CDR2 SYDVKM. Here the CDR3 DNA reads TGTGCCAGCAGTCTTAGGGGGACTGAAGCTTTCTTT. It is translated as CASSLRGTEAFF.

The chain uses TRBV7-9 and TRBJ1-5; TRBD1 is a possible D gene (6 bases). Per germline, CDR1 SEHNR and CDR2 FQNEAQ (reference sequence). With 3 bases removed from V and 3 bases from J, the gap between germline ends came to 12 bases. The CDR3 totals 15 residues. CDR3 DNA: TGTGCCAGCAGCTTGGAGGACAGTACCAATCAGCCCCAGCATTTT. As protein: CASSLEDSTNQPQHF.

This clone was observed a single time. The chain joins TRBV27 to TRBJ1-1; no firm D call. This CDR3 region has 13 residues. Germline values: CDR1 MNHEY, CDR2 SMNVEV (reference sequence). The V and J ends lost 5 bases and 0 bases respectively, with 7 bases between them. CDR3 region: CASSLIMNTEAFF. The CDR3 DNA reads as TGTGCCAGCAGTCTTATAATGAACACTGAAGCTTTCTTT.

This sequence joins TRBV5-1 and TRBJ2-2; 8 bases map to TRBD1. The CDR3 is 16 amino acids. J gave up 0 bases and V 4 bases, and 5 bases lay outside the gene matches. Germline assignment: CDR1 SGHRS and CDR2 YFSETQ. CDR3 residues: CASSPGQDANTGELFF. CDR3 coding DNA: TGCGCCAGCAGCCCGGGACAGGACGCGAACACCGGGGAGCTGTTTTTT.

The genes are TRBV7-8 and TRBJ1-4, with D perhaps TRBD1 (6 bases). The CDR3 runs to 18 residues. CDR1 and CDR2 from the germline V gene are SGHVS and FQNEAQ. With 4 bases removed from V and 3 bases from J, the gap between germline ends came to 21 bases. The CDR3 sequence: CASSSYLDAGAANEKLFF. The CDR3 bases are TGTGCCAGCAGCTCCTACTTAGACGCAGGGGCAGCTAATGAAAAACTGTTTTTT.

Only one count was recorded for this clone. The rearrangement uses TRBV30 and TRBJ2-7; 8 bases are shared with TRBD1. Germline trimming cut 2 bases from V and 2 bases from J; bases unmatched to any gene: 8. The CDR3 runs to 15 residues. Germline V gene data show CDR1 as GTSNPN and CDR2 as SVGIG (reference sequence). CDR3 sequence: CAWSKKTGAAYEQYF. In DNA, the CDR3 is TGTGCCTGGAGTAAGAAGACAGGGGCGGCCTACGAGCAGTACTTC.